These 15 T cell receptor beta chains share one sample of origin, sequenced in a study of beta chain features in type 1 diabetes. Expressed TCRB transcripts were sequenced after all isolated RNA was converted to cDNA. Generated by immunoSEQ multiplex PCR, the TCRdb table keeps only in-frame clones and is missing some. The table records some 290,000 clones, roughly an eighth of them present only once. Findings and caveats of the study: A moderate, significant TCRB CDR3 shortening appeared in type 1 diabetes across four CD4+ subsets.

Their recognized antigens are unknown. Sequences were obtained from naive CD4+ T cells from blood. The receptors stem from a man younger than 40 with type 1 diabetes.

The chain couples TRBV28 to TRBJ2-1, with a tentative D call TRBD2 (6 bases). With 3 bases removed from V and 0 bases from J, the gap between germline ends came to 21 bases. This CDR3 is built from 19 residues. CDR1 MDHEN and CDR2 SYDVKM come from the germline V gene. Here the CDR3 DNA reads TGTGCCAGCAGTTTCGTATCAACCGGACTACCCCTCTCCTACAATGAGCAGTTCTTC. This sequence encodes CASSFVSTGLPLSYNEQFF.

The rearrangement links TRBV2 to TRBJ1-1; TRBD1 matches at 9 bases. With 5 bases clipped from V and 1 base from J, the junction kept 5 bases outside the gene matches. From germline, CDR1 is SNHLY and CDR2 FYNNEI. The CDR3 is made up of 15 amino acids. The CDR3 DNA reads TGTGCCAGCAGTATACAGGGGGCAGGGAACACTGAAGCTTTCTTT. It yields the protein CASSIQGAGNTEAFF.

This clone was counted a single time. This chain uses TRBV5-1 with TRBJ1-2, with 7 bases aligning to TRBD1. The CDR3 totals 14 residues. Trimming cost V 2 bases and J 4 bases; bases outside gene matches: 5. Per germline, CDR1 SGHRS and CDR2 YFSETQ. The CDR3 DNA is TGCGCCAGCAGCTTAACAGGGGCTGCCTATGGCTACACCTTC. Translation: CASSLTGAAYGYTF.

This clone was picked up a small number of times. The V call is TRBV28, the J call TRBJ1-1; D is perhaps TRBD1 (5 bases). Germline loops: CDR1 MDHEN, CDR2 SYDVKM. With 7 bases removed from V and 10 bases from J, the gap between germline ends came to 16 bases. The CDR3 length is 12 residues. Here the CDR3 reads CASITSVGVAFF. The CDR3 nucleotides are TGTGCCAGCATTACCTCAGTAGGGGTAGCTTTCTTT. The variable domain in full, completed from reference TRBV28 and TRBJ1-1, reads DVKVTQSSRYLVKRTGEKVFLECVQDMDHENMFWYRQDPGLGLRLIYFSYDVKMKEKGDIPEGYSVSREKKERFSLILESASTNQTSMYLCASITSVGVAFFGQGTRLTVV.

In DNA, the CDR3 is TGCAGCGTTGAAGGCGTTGGGACAGGGGGCCCGAACACTGAAGCTTTCTTT. It yields the protein CSVEGVGTGGPNTEAFF. V and J are TRBV29-1 and TRBJ1-1; TRBD1 matches 12 bases. Germline lookup yields CDR1 SQVTM and CDR2 ANQGSEA. V shed 1 base and J 1 base; nucleotides not matched to a gene: 7. The CDR3 length is 17 residues.

The CDR3 is CASSLQVQETQYF. Here the CDR3 DNA reads TGTGCCAGCAGCTTGCAGGTCCAAGAGACCCAGTACTTC. The gene calls are TRBV7-2 and TRBJ2-5, with no clear D. CDR1 is SGHTA and CDR2 is FQGNSA in the germline V gene. Trimming took 3 bases from V and 1 from J, leaving 6 bases between them. CDR3 length equals 13 residues.

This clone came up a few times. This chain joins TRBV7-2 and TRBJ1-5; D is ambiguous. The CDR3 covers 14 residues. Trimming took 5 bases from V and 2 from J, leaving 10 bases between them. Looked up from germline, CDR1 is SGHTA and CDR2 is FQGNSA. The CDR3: CASSPSSGNQPQHF. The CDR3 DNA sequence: TGTGCCAGCAGCCCATCTTCGGGCAATCAGCCCCAGCATTTT.

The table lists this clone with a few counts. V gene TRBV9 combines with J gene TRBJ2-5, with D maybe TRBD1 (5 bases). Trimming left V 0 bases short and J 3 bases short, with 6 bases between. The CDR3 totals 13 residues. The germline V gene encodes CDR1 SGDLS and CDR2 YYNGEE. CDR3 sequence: CASSVAGKETQYF. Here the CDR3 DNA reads TGTGCCAGCAGCGTAGCAGGGAAAGAGACCCAGTACTTC.

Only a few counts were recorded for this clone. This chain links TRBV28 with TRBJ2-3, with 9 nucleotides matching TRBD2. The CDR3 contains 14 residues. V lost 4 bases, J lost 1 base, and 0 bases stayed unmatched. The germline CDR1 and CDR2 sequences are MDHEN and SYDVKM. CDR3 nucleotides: TGTGCCAGCAGTTGGACTAGCGGCACAGATACGCAGTATTTT. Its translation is CASSWTSGTDTQYF.

DNA for the CDR3: TGTGCCAGCAGCTTAGCTCCATCCGGGACAGGGGCCTACGAGCAGTACTTC. It codes for CASSLAPSGTGAYEQYF. This chain connects TRBV11-2 to TRBJ2-7, with 10 bases that match TRBD1. The V and J ends lost 1 base and 2 bases, in that order; junction bases with no gene match: 8. Germline lookup yields CDR1 SGHAT and CDR2 FQNNGV. CDR3 length: 17 residues.

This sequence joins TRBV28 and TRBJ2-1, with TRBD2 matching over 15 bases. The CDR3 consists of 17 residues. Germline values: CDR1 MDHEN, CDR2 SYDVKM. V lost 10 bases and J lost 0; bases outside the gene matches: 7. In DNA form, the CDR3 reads TGTGCCACCAAGGGACTAGCGGGAGGCCGCTCCTACAATGAGCAGTTCTTC. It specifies CATKGLAGGRSYNEQFF.

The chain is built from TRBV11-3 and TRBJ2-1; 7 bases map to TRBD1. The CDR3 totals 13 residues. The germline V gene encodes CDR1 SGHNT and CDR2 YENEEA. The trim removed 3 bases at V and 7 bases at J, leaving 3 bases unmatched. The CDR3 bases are TGTGCCAGCAGCTTGGGACAGCGAAATGAGCAGTTCTTC. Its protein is CASSLGQRNEQFF.

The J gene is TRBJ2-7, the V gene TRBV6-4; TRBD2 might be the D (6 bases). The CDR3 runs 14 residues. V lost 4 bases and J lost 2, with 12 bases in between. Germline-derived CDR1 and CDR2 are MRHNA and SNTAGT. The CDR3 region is CASSVGEEPYEQYF. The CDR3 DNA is TGTGCCAGCAGTGTCGGGGAGGAACCCTACGAGCAGTACTTC.

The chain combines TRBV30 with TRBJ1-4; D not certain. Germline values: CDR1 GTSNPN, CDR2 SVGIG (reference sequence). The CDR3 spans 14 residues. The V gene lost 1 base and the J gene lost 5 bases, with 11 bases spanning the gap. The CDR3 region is CAWSGSGFNEKLFF. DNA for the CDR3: TGTGCCTGGAGTGGTTCGGGTTTCAATGAAAAACTGTTTTTT.

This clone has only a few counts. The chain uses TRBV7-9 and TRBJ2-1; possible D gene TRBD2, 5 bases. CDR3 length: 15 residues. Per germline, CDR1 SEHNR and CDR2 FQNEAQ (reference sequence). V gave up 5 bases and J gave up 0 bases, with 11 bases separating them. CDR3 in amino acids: CASSRSGSSYNEQFF. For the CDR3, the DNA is TGTGCCAGCAGCCGGAGCGGTAGCTCCTACAATGAGCAGTTCTTC.